This paragraph covers one TCR beta chain sequence. The junction departs from the called germline gene at one end, perhaps through a read error. Methods used by the authors: From reference gene primer amplification, estimates of nucleated cell counts were derived. Clones were read by immunoSEQ multiplex PCR, and TCRdb kept only the in-frame ones, dropping some. The V and J calls and clone size are taken from that table; D and trimming were inferred from the DNA. The sample comprises under 250,000 clones, approximately 84% of which are singletons, and 2.5% to 3.5% rests with the top ten. Looked up from germline, CDR1 is SEHNR and CDR2 is FQNEAQ (reference sequence). The CDR3 consists of 13 residues. These data belong to a study of blood T cell repertoires in COVID-19.

The chain couples TRBV7-9 to TRBJ2-1; tentative D call: TRBD1 (5 bases). This TCR was recovered from a man aged 45-65 years who had recovered from COVID-19. The sequenced sample was peripheral blood. CDR3 sequence reads: CASSAGSFNEQFF. In DNA, the CDR3 is TGTGCCAGCAGCGCAGGGTCCTTCAATGAGCAGTTCTTC.